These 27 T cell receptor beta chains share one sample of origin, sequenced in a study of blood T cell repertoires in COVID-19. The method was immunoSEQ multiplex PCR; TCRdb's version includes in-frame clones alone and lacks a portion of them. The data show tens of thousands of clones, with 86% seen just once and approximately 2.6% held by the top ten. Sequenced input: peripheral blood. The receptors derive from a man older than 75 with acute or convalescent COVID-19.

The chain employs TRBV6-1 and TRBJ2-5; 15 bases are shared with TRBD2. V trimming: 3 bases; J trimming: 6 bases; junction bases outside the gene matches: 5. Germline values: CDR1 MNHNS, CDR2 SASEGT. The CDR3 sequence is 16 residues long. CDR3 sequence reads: CASSDAGTSGGKTQYF. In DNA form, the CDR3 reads TGTGCCAGCAGTGACGCCGGGACTAGCGGGGGGAAGACCCAGTACTTC.

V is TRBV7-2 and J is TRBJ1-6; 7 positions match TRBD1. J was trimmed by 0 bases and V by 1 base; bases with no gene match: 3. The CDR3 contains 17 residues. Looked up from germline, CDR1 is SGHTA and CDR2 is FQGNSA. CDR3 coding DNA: TGTGCCAGCAGCTTAGGACAGGGTAGCTCCTATAATTCACCCCTCCACTTT. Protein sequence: CASSLGQGSSYNSPLHF.

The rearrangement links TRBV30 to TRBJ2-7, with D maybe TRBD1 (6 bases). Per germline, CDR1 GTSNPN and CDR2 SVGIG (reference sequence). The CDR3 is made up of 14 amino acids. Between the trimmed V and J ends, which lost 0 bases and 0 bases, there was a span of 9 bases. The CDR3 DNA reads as TGTGCCTGGAGTGTACACAGGGCCTCCTACGAGCAGTACTTC. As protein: CAWSVHRASYEQYF.

The CDR3 coding sequence is TGTGCCAGCAGTCCTTCCTGGACTAGCGGGGTCCAAGAGACCCAGTACTTC. This sequence encodes CASSPSWTSGVQETQYF. This chain uses TRBV6-6 with TRBJ2-5, with 12 nucleotides matching TRBD2. CDR3 length equals 17 residues. Per germline, CDR1 MNHNY and CDR2 SVGAGI (reference sequence). Trimming cost V 5 bases and J 1 base; bases outside gene matches: 8.

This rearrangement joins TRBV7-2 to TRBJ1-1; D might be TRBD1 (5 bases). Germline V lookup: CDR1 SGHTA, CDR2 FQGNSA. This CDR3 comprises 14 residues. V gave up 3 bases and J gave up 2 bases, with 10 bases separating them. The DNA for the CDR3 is TGTGCCAGCAGCTTGACAGCCATTAACACTGAAGCTTTCTTT. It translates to CASSLTAINTEAFF.

The CDR3 sequence is CASSLSTVNSPLHF. Written as DNA, the CDR3 is TGTGCCAGCAGTCTGAGTACAGTAAATTCACCCCTCCACTTT. The rearrangement links TRBV28 to TRBJ1-6; no clear D. The CDR3 has 14 residues. Between the trimmed V and J ends, which lost 5 bases and 7 bases, there was a span of 12 bases. The germline CDR1 and CDR2 sequences are MDHEN and SYDVKM.

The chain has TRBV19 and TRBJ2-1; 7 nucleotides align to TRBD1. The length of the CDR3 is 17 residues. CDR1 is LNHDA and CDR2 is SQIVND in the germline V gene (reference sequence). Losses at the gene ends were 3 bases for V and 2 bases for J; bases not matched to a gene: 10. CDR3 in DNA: TGTGCCAGTAGTATCCCCGGACAGGATAAGCCCTACAATGAGCAGTTCTTC. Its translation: CASSIPGQDKPYNEQFF.

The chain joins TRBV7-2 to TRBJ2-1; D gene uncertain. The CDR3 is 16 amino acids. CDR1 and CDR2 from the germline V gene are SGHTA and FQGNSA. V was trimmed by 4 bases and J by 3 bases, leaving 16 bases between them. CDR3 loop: CASSSYVGQIYNEQFF. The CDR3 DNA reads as TGTGCCAGCAGCTCGTACGTTGGGCAGATCTACAATGAGCAGTTCTTC.

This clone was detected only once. The CDR3 region is CASSWGQRGSGYTF. CDR3 sequence (DNA): TGTGCCAGCAGCTGGGGACAGAGGGGATCTGGCTACACCTTC. The chain links TRBV5-6 to TRBJ1-2; 7 nucleotides align to TRBD1. Per the germline V gene, CDR1 is SGHDT and CDR2 is YYEEEE. The CDR3 runs to 14 residues. After removal of 3 bases from V and 7 bases from J, the junction contained 9 bases not matched to a gene.

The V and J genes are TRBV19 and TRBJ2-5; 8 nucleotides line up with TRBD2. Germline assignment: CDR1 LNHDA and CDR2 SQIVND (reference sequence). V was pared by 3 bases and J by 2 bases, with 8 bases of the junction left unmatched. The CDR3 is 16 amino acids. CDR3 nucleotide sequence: TGTGCCAGTAGTATCTGGAGCGGGGGACGACAAGAGACCCAGTACTTC. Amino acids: CASSIWSGGRQETQYF.

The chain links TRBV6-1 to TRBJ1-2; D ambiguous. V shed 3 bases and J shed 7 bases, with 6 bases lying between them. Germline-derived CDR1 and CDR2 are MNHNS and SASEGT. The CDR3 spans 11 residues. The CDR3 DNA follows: TGTGCCAGCAGTGATGTGAGTGGCTACACCTTC. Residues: CASSDVSGYTF.

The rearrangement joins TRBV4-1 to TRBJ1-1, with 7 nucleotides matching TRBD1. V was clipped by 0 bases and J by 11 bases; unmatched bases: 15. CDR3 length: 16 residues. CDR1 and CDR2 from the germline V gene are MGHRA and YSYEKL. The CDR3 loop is CASSQEGGQVPTLAFF. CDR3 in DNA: TGCGCCAGCAGCCAAGAAGGAGGACAGGTCCCGACCTTGGCTTTCTTT.

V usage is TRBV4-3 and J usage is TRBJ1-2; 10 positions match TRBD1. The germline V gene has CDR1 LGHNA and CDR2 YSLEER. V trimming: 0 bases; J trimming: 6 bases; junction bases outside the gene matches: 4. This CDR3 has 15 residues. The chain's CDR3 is CASSQDLGQGNGYTF. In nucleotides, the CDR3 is TGCGCCAGCAGCCAAGATCTGGGACAGGGGAATGGCTACACCTTC.

The CDR3 nucleotides are TGTGCCAGCTCACCACCGGCTGACACTGAAGCTTTCTTT. This encodes CASSPPADTEAFF. The V call is TRBV18, the J call TRBJ1-1; D is uncertain. V was pared by 0 bases and J by 3 bases, with 5 bases between. Per the germline V gene, CDR1 is KGHSH and CDR2 is LQKENI. The CDR3 spans 13 residues.

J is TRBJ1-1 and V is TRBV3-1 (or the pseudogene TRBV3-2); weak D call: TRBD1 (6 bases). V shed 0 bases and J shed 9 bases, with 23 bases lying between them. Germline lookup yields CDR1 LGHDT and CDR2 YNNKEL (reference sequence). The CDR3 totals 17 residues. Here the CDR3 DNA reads TGTGCCAGCAGCCAAGATGAAGGGGGGGAGACAGGCCCTCAAGCTTTCTTT. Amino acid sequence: CASSQDEGGETGPQAFF.

The CDR3 protein is CASRDRGAYNSPLHF. DNA of the CDR3: TGTGCCAGTAGGGACAGGGGCGCCTATAATTCACCCCTCCACTTT. This chain connects TRBV19 to TRBJ1-6; 9 bases line up with TRBD1. This CDR3 is 15 amino acids long. V dropped 6 bases and J dropped 2; count of bases not matched to a gene: 2. Germline CDR1 is LNHDA and CDR2 is SQIVND (reference sequence).

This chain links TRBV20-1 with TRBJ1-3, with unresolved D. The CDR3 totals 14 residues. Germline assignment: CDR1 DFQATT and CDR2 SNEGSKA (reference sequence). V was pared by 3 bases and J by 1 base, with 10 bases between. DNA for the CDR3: TGCAGTGCTAGTATGGCCGTTTCTGGAAACACCATATATTTT. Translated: CSASMAVSGNTIYF.

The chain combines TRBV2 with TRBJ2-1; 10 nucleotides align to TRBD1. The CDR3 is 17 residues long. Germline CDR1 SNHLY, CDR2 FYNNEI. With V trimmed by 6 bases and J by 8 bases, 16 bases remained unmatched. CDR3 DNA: TGTGCCAGCAGAGCCATACCGGGACAGGGGTTTATGGATGAGCAGTTCTTC. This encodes CASRAIPGQGFMDEQFF.

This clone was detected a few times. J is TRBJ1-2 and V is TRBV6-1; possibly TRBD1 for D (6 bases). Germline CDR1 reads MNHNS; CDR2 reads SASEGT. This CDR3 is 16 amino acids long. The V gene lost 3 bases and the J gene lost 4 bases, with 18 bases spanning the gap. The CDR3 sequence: CASSDSGNRALYGYTF. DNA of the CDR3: TGTGCCAGCAGTGATTCCGGAAACAGGGCCCTCTATGGCTACACCTTC.

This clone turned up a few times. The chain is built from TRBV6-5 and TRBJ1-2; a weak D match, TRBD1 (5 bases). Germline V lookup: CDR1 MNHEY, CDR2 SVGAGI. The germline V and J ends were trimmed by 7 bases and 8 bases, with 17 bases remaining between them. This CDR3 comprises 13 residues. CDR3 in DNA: TGTGCCAGCAACGAAAGGATAGGGGAAGGCTACACCTTC. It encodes CASNERIGEGYTF.

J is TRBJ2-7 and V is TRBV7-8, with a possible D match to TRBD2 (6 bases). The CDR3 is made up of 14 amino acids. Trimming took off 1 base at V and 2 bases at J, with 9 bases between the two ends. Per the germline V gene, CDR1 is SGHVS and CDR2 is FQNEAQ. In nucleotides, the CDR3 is TGTGCCAGCAGCTTAGGGGGACTTACCTACGAGCAGTACTTC. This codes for CASSLGGLTYEQYF.

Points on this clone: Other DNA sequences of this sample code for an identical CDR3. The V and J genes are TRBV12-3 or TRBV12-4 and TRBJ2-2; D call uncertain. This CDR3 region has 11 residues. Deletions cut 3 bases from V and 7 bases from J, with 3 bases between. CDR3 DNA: TGTGCCAGCAGTTTTATCGGGGAGCTGTTTTTT. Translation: CASSFIGELFF.

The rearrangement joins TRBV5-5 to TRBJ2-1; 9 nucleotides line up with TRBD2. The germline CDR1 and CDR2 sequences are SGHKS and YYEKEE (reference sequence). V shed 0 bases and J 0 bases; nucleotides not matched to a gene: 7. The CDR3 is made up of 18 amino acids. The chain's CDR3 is CASSLGPRRGGSYNEQFF. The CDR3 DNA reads TGTGCCAGCAGCTTGGGGCCGAGGCGGGGGGGCTCCTACAATGAGCAGTTCTTC.

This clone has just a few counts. The chain's CDR3 is CASSLKYGDYEQYF. The CDR3 nucleotides are TGTGCCAGCAGCTTAAAGTATGGAGACTACGAGCAGTACTTC. The chain has TRBV7-2 and TRBJ2-7, with D unresolved. Germline V lookup: CDR1 SGHTA, CDR2 FQGNSA. This CDR3 has 14 amino acids. V lost 2 bases to trimming and J lost 3 bases, with 11 bases between them.

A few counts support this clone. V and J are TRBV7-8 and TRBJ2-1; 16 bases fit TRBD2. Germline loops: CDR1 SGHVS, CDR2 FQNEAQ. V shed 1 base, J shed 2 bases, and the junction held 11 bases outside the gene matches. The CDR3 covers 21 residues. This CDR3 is CASSLDVTGTSGGAAYNEQFF. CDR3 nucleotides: TGTGCCAGCAGCTTAGACGTGACCGGGACTAGCGGGGGGGCGGCCTACAATGAGCAGTTCTTC.

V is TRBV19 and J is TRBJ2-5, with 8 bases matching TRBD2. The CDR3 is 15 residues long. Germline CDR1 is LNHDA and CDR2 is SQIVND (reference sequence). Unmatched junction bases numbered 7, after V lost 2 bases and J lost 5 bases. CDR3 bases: TGTGCCAGTAGTATATCGGTAGCGGGGCGGGAGACCCAGTACTTC. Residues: CASSISVAGRETQYF.

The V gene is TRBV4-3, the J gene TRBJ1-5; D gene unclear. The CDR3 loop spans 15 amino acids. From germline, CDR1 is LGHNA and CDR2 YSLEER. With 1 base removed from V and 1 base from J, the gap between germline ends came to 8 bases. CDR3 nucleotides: TGCGCCAGCAGCCAAGGGCCCGTGAGCAATCAGCCCCAGCATTTT. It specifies CASSQGPVSNQPQHF.